The 30 T cell receptor beta chains listed next were all sequenced from one sample in a study of blood T cell repertoires in COVID-19. Produced via immunoSEQ multiplex PCR; TCRdb's table is partial and in-frame only. The profile shows fewer than 350,000 clones, 90% of them singletons. Sequencing was carried out using peripheral blood. Receptors were obtained from a young woman with COVID-19, enrolled during active disease.

This clone was seen once. The gene calls are TRBV7-8 and TRBJ1-5; D is undetermined. This CDR3 has 15 amino acids. Germline V gives CDR1 SGHVS, CDR2 FQNEAQ. V dropped 6 bases and J dropped 3 bases, with 15 bases sitting between them. The CDR3 DNA reads as TGTGCCAGCAGTAAGGTACGGGTCGACAATCAGCCCCAGCATTTT. Protein product: CASSKVRVDNQPQHF.

DNA for the CDR3: TGTGCCACCCAAAGGGGACAGGGGTACGAGCAGTACTTC. Its protein product is CATQRGQGYEQYF. The chain couples TRBV24-1 to TRBJ2-7; 10 positions agree with TRBD1. The CDR3 has 13 amino acids. Germline CDR1 and CDR2: KGHDR and SFDVKD. V was clipped by 9 bases and J by 4 bases; unmatched bases: 5.

This rearrangement joins TRBV11-2 to TRBJ2-7, with D perhaps TRBD2 (7 bases). The germline CDR1 and CDR2 sequences are SGHAT and FQNNGV. The length of the CDR3 is 13 residues. V was cut by 8 bases and J by 2 bases, with 13 bases left in between. DNA for the CDR3: TGTGCCAGCTCCGGGGGGCCAACCTACGAGCAGTACTTC. Its protein product is CASSGGPTYEQYF.

V usage is TRBV25-1 and J usage is TRBJ2-5; tentative D call: TRBD1 (6 bases). The CDR3 length is 14 residues. Germline CDR1 and CDR2: MGHDK and SYGVNS. Trimming took 1 base from V and 4 from J, leaving 10 bases between them. Here the CDR3 DNA reads TGTGCCAGCAGTGAATTTAACAGGGTAGAGACCCAGTACTTC. It codes for CASSEFNRVETQYF.

The chain joins TRBV6-5 to TRBJ1-1; 7 positions match TRBD1. In germline, CDR1 is MNHEY, CDR2 SVGAGI. The CDR3 covers 12 residues. The V segment lost 4 bases and the J segment 8 bases; nucleotides outside the gene matches: 4. CDR3 coding DNA: TGTGCCAGCAGTTTAGGGACAGCAGAAGCTTTCTTT. It is translated as CASSLGTAEAFF.

This chain joins TRBV18 and TRBJ1-1; no clear D gene. CDR1 and CDR2 from the germline V gene are KGHSH and LQKENI. CDR3 length equals 15 residues. The V end was cut by 4 bases, the J end by 3 bases, with 15 bases between. The chain's CDR3 is CASSLFEAVDTEAFF. The CDR3 DNA follows: TGTGCCAGCTCACTTTTTGAGGCGGTAGACACTGAAGCTTTCTTT.

This rearrangement joins TRBV24-1 to TRBJ1-2; 7 bases are shared with TRBD1. This CDR3 comprises 15 residues. The J segment lost 4 bases and the V segment lost 4 bases, leaving 8 bases of the junction unmatched. Germline values: CDR1 KGHDR, CDR2 SFDVKD. The CDR3 loop is CATSDPGTAVYGYTF. CDR3 DNA sequence: TGTGCCACCAGTGACCCCGGGACAGCCGTCTATGGCTACACCTTC.

This chain uses TRBV11-1 with TRBJ2-1, with TRBD2 identical over 13 bases. The trim removed 5 bases at V and 9 bases at J, leaving 7 bases unmatched. Germline V lookup: CDR1 SGHAT, CDR2 FQDESV (reference sequence). The CDR3 has 15 residues. The CDR3 reads CASSPGLAGVSEQFF. CDR3 nucleotide sequence: TGTGCCAGCAGCCCCGGACTAGCGGGAGTAAGTGAGCAGTTCTTC.

V usage is TRBV5-1 and J usage is TRBJ2-6; weak D call: TRBD2 (5 bases). Looked up from germline, CDR1 is SGHRS and CDR2 is YFSETQ. V dropped 8 bases and J dropped 0 bases, with 6 bases sitting between them. The CDR3 covers 13 residues. CDR3 DNA: TGCGCCAGTGGGAGCTCTGGGGCCAACGTCCTGACTTTC. This sequence encodes CASGSSGANVLTF.

V usage is TRBV10-3 and J usage is TRBJ2-3; tentative D call: TRBD2 (5 bases). V was clipped by 3 bases and J by 4 bases, with 11 bases between them. The CDR3 length is 14 residues. In germline, CDR1 is ENHRY, CDR2 SYGVKD. The CDR3 protein is CAISDSAGPDTQYF. DNA of the CDR3: TGTGCCATCAGTGATTCTGCGGGTCCAGATACGCAGTATTTT.

The V gene is TRBV6-4, the J gene TRBJ2-2; TRBD2 matches at 7 bases. CDR1 is MRHNA, CDR2 SNTAGT, per germline. The CDR3 is 16 residues long. With 10 bases clipped from V and 6 bases from J, the junction kept 17 bases outside the gene matches. The CDR3 DNA reads TGTGCCAAAAGAGAACATACTAGCGAGTGGGCCGGGGAGCTGTTTTTT. Translating gives CAKREHTSEWAGELFF.

The V call is TRBV9, the J call TRBJ2-1; TRBD2 might be the D (6 bases). CDR1 and CDR2 from the germline V gene are SGDLS and YYNGEE. The CDR3 totals 14 residues. V lost 0 bases, J lost 8 bases, and 12 bases lay in between. Here the CDR3 DNA reads TGTGCCAGCAGCGTAGCAATGTGGGGGGATGAGCAGTTCTTC. Its protein is CASSVAMWGDEQFF. Complete variable domain (other parts from reference TRBV9 and TRBJ2-1): DSGVTQTPKHLITATGQRVTLRCSPRSGDLSVYWYQQSLDQGLQFLIQYYNGEERAKGNILERFSAQQFPDLHSELNLSSLELGDSALYFCASSVAMWGDEQFFGPGTRLTVL.

The J gene is TRBJ1-1, the V gene TRBV5-1; D remains unclear. CDR3 length: 14 amino acids. V was pared by 4 bases and J by 5 bases, with 15 bases between. Germline CDR1 reads SGHRS; CDR2 reads YFSETQ. The CDR3 loop reads CASSPWTGGTEAFF. Written as DNA, the CDR3 is TGCGCCAGCAGCCCCTGGACGGGAGGGACTGAAGCTTTCTTT.

The chain couples TRBV27 to TRBJ2-1; 12 bases are shared with TRBD1. The germline V gene encodes CDR1 MNHEY and CDR2 SMNVEV (reference sequence). The V segment lost 5 bases and the J segment 8 bases; nucleotides outside the gene matches: 7. The CDR3 runs 15 residues. As DNA, the CDR3 is TGTGCCAGCAGTCTCGGGACAGGGGGCATAGATGAGCAGTTCTTC. This translates into CASSLGTGGIDEQFF.

V and J are TRBV30 and TRBJ2-1; tentatively, D is TRBD2 (5 bases). Germline V gives CDR1 GTSNPN, CDR2 SVGIG (reference sequence). V was clipped by 3 bases and J by 0 bases, with 15 bases between them. There are 16 residues in the CDR3. CDR3 sequence: CAWRPRTADSYNEQFF. The CDR3 region has the DNA TGTGCCTGGAGGCCGCGGACTGCCGACTCCTACAATGAGCAGTTCTTC. Together with reference TRBV30 and TRBJ2-1, the CDR3 gives the full variable domain: SQTIHQWPATLVQPVGSPLSLECTVEGTSNPNLYWYRQAAGRGLQLLFYSVGIGQISSEVPQNLSASRPQDRQFILSSKKLLLSDSGFYLCAWRPRTADSYNEQFFGPGTRLTVL.

This chain uses TRBV7-2 with TRBJ1-5; no clear D. The CDR3 consists of 13 residues. V was pared by 5 bases and J by 0 bases, with 5 bases between. The V gene's germline CDR1 is SGHTA and CDR2 FQGNSA. The CDR3 sequence is CASSPSSNQPQHF. CDR3 nucleotide sequence: TGTGCCAGCAGCCCTTCTAGCAATCAGCCCCAGCATTTT.

This chain links TRBV14 with TRBJ1-4; D may be TRBD1 (5 bases). Germline V CDR1 and CDR2: SGHDN, FVKESK. CDR3 length: 14 amino acids. Deletions cut 6 bases from V and 5 bases from J, with 13 bases between. Written as DNA, the CDR3 is TGTGCCAGCAGGTTCGACAGCGGGAATGAAAAACTGTTTTTT. As protein: CASRFDSGNEKLFF.

This clone was detected only once. The chain carries TRBV5-1 and TRBJ1-5; D may be TRBD1 (5 bases). V was clipped by 1 base and J by 2 bases, with 10 bases between them. The germline V gene encodes CDR1 SGHRS and CDR2 YFSETQ. The CDR3 spans 15 residues. DNA of the CDR3: TGCGCCAGCAGCTTGAGAGGGGAGGGCAATCAGCCCCAGCATTTT. Translation: CASSLRGEGNQPQHF.

The chain recombines TRBV5-1 with TRBJ2-6; a weak D match, TRBD1 (6 bases). The CDR3 covers 16 residues. V lost 2 bases, J lost 4 bases, and 13 bases lay in between. The germline V gene encodes CDR1 SGHRS and CDR2 YFSETQ. The DNA for the CDR3 is TGCGCCAGCAGCTTCACAGGGTCCTCCGGGGCCAACGTCCTGACTTTC. It translates to CASSFTGSSGANVLTF. Together with reference TRBV5-1 and TRBJ2-6, the CDR3 gives the full variable domain: KAGVTQTPRYLIKTRGQQVTLSCSPISGHRSVSWYQQTPGQGLQFLFEYFSETQRNKGNFPGRFSGRQFSNSRSEMNVSTLELGDSALYLCASSFTGSSGANVLTFGAGSRLTVL.

The chain combines TRBV28 with TRBJ2-7; perhaps TRBD1 as D (6 bases). The CDR3 has 15 residues. Per germline, CDR1 MDHEN and CDR2 SYDVKM. The ends were cut back, 6 bases at V and 1 base at J, with 16 bases in the middle. The CDR3 coding sequence is TGTGCCAGCAGCTTCCAGGGGCGTGGATCCTACGAGCAGTACTTC. This gives the protein CASSFQGRGSYEQYF.

J is TRBJ2-7 and V is TRBV3-1 (or the pseudogene TRBV3-2); the match to TRBD2 covers 14 bases. CDR3 length equals 16 residues. With 5 bases clipped from V and 4 bases from J, the junction kept 7 bases outside the gene matches. Looked up from germline, CDR1 is LGHDT and CDR2 is YNNKEL (reference sequence). The CDR3 is CASSSGLAGVGYEQYF. In nucleotides, the CDR3 is TGTGCCAGCAGCTCGGGACTAGCGGGAGTAGGGTACGAGCAGTACTTC.

The CDR3 is CAWSPYRQPTNEKLFF. The CDR3 bases are TGTGCCTGGAGTCCTTATCGACAGCCAACTAATGAAAAACTGTTTTTT. The rearrangement uses TRBV30 and TRBJ1-4; a possible D gene is TRBD1 (5 bases). Germline V CDR1 and CDR2: GTSNPN, SVGIG (reference sequence). Trimming left V 2 bases short and J 0 bases short, with 13 bases between. The CDR3 sequence is 16 residues long.

V is TRBV7-3 and J is TRBJ1-6; D is possibly TRBD1 (5 bases). The CDR3 is 13 residues long. Germline V CDR1 and CDR2: SGHTA, FQGTGA. The ends were cut back, 5 bases at V and 7 bases at J, with 9 bases in the middle. CDR3 in amino acids: CASSQGHNSPLHF. Here the CDR3 DNA reads TGTGCCAGCAGCCAAGGACACAATTCACCCCTCCACTTT.

This chain links TRBV3-1 (or the pseudogene TRBV3-2) with TRBJ2-1, with D unresolved. Germline V gene data show CDR1 as LGHDT and CDR2 as YNNKEL (reference sequence). V lost 1 base to trimming and J lost 0 bases, with 7 bases between them. The CDR3 runs to 15 residues. For the CDR3, the DNA is TGTGCCAGCAGCCAAGCTCTTAGCTCCTACAATGAGCAGTTCTTC. This encodes CASSQALSSYNEQFF.

The V and J genes are TRBV6-5 and TRBJ1-4; the match to TRBD1 covers 7 bases. V was pared by 1 base and J by 7 bases, with 6 bases of the junction left unmatched. The CDR3 totals 15 residues. Germline V gene sequence: CDR1 MNHEY, CDR2 SVGAGI. Here the CDR3 DNA reads TGTGCCAGCAGTTACTTCAGGCAGGGGGGTGAAAAACTGTTTTTT. This encodes CASSYFRQGGEKLFF.

This clone has a single count. DNA for the CDR3: TGTGCCAGCAGTCGCCGGGAGACGGGCTACGAGCAGTACTTC. Its protein product is CASSRRETGYEQYF. This sequence joins TRBV28 and TRBJ2-7, with a possible D match to TRBD2 (6 bases). The CDR3 contains 14 residues. The germline gives CDR1 MDHEN, CDR2 SYDVKM. Trimming removed 5 bases from V and 3 bases from J, with 14 bases in between.

CDR3 DNA sequence: TGTGCCAGCAGCGCCACAGGGGGGATGGATTCACCCCTCCACTTT. It encodes CASSATGGMDSPLHF. V usage is TRBV9 and J usage is TRBJ1-6; TRBD1 matches at 8 bases. V shed 3 bases, J shed 8 bases, and the junction held 7 bases outside the gene matches. This CDR3 spans 15 amino acids. The germline CDR1 and CDR2 sequences are SGDLS and YYNGEE.

This clone is a singleton in its sample. The CDR3 DNA reads as TGTGCCAGCAGCCCCAGCGAAGGTTGGGGCACAGATACGCAGTATTTT. Translating gives CASSPSEGWGTDTQYF. V and J are TRBV7-9 and TRBJ2-3; D uncertain. The germline V and J ends were trimmed by 5 bases and 1 base, with 16 bases remaining between them. The germline CDR1 and CDR2 sequences are SEHNR and FQNEAQ (reference sequence). CDR3 length: 16 residues.

This chain uses TRBV2 with TRBJ2-4; possible D gene TRBD1, 6 bases. The CDR3 is made up of 12 amino acids. The germline gives CDR1 SNHLY, CDR2 FYNNEI. V lost 6 bases to trimming and J lost 8 bases, with 11 bases between them. The CDR3 is CASRAGAHIQYF. CDR3 bases: TGTGCCAGCAGAGCAGGGGCGCACATTCAGTACTTC.

The chain recombines TRBV15 with TRBJ2-1, with D perhaps TRBD2 (6 bases). V was pared by 0 bases and J by 9 bases, with 12 bases between. The germline V gene encodes CDR1 LNHNV and CDR2 YYDKDF (reference sequence). The CDR3 consists of 14 residues. The CDR3 protein is CATSRDKAAGEQFF. As DNA, the CDR3 is TGTGCCACCAGCAGAGATAAGGCAGCGGGTGAGCAGTTCTTC.